A selection of T cell receptor beta chains follows, all from one sample in a study of T-cell memory formation after mild COVID-19. TCRdb re-called the 5' RACE reads through MiXCR, storing one row per CDR3 protein. Of more than 150,000 distinct CDR3 sequences listed, about 18% are singletons. Specimen: PBMCs or a T cell subset sorted from them (not recorded which). Receptor source: a man younger than 30 who had mild COVID-19 (a few samples of this study predate the infection). Cell type and time point are not known. The CDR3 runs from the conserved cysteine through the conserved F or W. Each record gives: J gene, D gene, V gene, clone size, CDR3 length, CDR3 protein, CDR3 DNA. D genes are given only for firm matches. A row's size may be missing; if present it is once, few, many or a size class.

TRBJ2-5 TRBD2 TRBV20-1 few 14 CSARYTSAEETQYF TGCAGTGCTAGATATACTAGCGCGGAGGAGACCCAGTACTTC
TRBJ2-3 - TRBV5-6 - 15 CASSLVQGSTDTQYF TGTGCCAGCAGCTTGGTGCAGGGTAGCACAGATACGCAGTATTTT
TRBJ2-5 - TRBV28 - 13 CASQKGGQETQYF TGTGCCAGCCAAAAGGGGGGCCAAGAGACCCAGTACTTC
TRBJ2-2 TRBD2 TRBV7-2 few 15 CASSRGLAGAGELFF TGTGCCAGCAGCAGAGGGCTAGCGGGTGCCGGGGAGCTGTTTTTT
TRBJ2-1 - TRBV9 few 14 CASSVDPGYNEQFF TGTGCCAGCAGCGTAGATCCAGGATACAATGAGCAGTTCTTC
TRBJ2-3 TRBD2 TRBV20-1 - 15 CSATERGPPTVTQYF TGCAGTGCTACAGAGCGGGGGCCGCCAACCGTTACGCAGTATTTT
TRBJ1-5 - TRBV18 many 12 CASSQGNQPQHF TGTGCCAGCTCACAGGGGAACCAGCCCCAGCATTTT
TRBJ2-3 - TRBV20-1 - 12 CSAQLDTDTQYF TGCAGTGCCCAACTAGACACAGATACGCAGTATTTT
TRBJ1-1 - TRBV12-3/TRBV12-4 few 13 CASSPQGNIEAFF TGTGCCAGCAGTCCCCAGGGGAATATTGAAGCTTTCTTT
TRBJ1-2 TRBD1 TRBV10-3 - 14 CAISGDRGRSGYTF TGTGCCATCAGTGGCGACAGGGGGAGGAGTGGCTACACCTTC
TRBJ1-2 - TRBV20-1 - 12 CSARGSPRGYTF TGCAGTGCTAGAGGCAGCCCGAGGGGCTACACCTTC
TRBJ1-1 - TRBV25-1 many 14 CASSEMEGSTEAFF TGTGCCAGCAGTGAAATGGAGGGTAGCACTGAAGCTTTCTTT
TRBJ2-7 TRBD2 TRBV4-3 few 16 CASSLGTSGVLYEQYF TGCGCCAGCAGCCTCGGGACTAGCGGGGTCCTCTACGAGCAGTACTTC
TRBJ1-3 - TRBV7-2 - 16 CASSLAPQFSGNTIYF TGTGCCAGCAGCTTAGCTCCCCAGTTCTCTGGAAACACCATATATTTT
TRBJ1-2 TRBD1 TRBV12-3/TRBV12-4 - 17 CASSPPGQGAQTYGYTF TGTGCCAGCAGTCCCCCGGGGCAGGGGGCGCAAACCTATGGCTACACCTTC
TRBJ2-5 - TRBV7-2 - 16 CASSLIGTIRQETQYF TGTGCCAGCAGCTTGATAGGGACAATCAGACAAGAGACCCAGTACTTC
TRBJ1-5 TRBD1 TRBV6-2/TRBV6-3 few 13 CASSWTGFQPQHF TGTGCCAGCAGTTGGACAGGTTTTCAGCCCCAGCATTTT
TRBJ2-2 TRBD1 TRBV28 - 14 CASRTGQNTGELFF TGTGCCAGCAGGACAGGGCAGAACACCGGGGAGCTGTTTTTT
TRBJ2-7 - TRBV6-5 - 16 CASSYSQARITYEQYF TGTGCCAGCAGTTACTCCCAGGCACGGATCACCTACGAGCAGTACTTC
TRBJ1-2 - TRBV24-1 - 13 CATTGDINYGYTF TGTGCCACCACGGGAGACATTAACTATGGCTACACCTTC
TRBJ2-2 - TRBV20-1 - 15 CSAHNTRMNTGELFF TGCAGTGCTCACAATACTAGGATGAACACCGGGGAGCTGTTTTTT
TRBJ2-1 - TRBV9 - 13 CASSVNTGNEQFF TGTGCCAGCAGCGTAAACACAGGGAATGAGCAGTTCTTC
TRBJ2-3 - TRBV6-2/TRBV6-3 - 15 CASSYSMESTDTQYF TGTGCCAGCAGTTACTCGATGGAGAGCACAGATACGCAGTATTTT
TRBJ1-1 - TRBV5-1 - 15 CASSSLGVEGTEAFF TGCGCCAGCAGCTCGTTGGGGGTCGAGGGCACTGAAGCTTTCTTT